This TCR beta chain was documented in a study of blood T cell repertoires in COVID-19. At the level of the study: Both acute and convalescent COVID-19 samples were obtained from the United States, Italy and Spain. In each case, the material was cDNA or gDNA derived from T cells, B-cell-depleted T cells, or PBMCs.

Generated by immunoSEQ multiplex PCR, the TCRdb table keeps only in-frame clones and is missing some. The sample consists of almost 400,000 clones, over 85% of them appearing once. Cohorts were determined from participant-reported clinical history. This CDR3 has 13 residues. V was clipped by 2 bases and J by 10 bases, with 17 bases between them. Germline V CDR1 and CDR2: GTSNPN, SVGIG (reference sequence). The chain has TRBV30 and TRBJ1-1; no firm D call. The receptor was derived from a young woman who had recovered from COVID-19. Sequencing was carried out using PBMCs or T cells enriched from blood (not recorded which). The CDR3 DNA is TGTGCCTGGAGTCCTTCCACGAACGGTGGAGCTTTCTTT. This translates into CAWSPSTNGGAFF.